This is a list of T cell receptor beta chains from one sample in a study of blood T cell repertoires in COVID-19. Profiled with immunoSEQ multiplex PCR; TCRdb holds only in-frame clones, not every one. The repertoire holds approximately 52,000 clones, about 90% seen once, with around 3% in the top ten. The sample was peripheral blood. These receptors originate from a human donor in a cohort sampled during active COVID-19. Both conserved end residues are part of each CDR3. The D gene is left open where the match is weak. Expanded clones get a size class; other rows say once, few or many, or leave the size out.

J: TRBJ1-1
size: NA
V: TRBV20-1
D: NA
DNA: TGCAGTGCCCCCATGAACACTGAAGCTTTCTTT
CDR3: CSAPMNTEAFF

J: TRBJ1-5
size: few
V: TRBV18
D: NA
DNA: TGTGCCAGCTCACCCAAGGACAGAGAGCGTGATCAGCCCCAGCATTTT
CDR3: CASSPKDRERDQPQHF

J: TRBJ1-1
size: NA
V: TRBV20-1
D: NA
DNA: TGCAGTGCTCGACGGGACACTGAAGCTTTCTTT
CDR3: CSARRDTEAFF

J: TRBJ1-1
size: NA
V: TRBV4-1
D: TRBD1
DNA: TGCGCCAGCAGCCCTCGAACAGGGGAGGCTTTCTTT
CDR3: CASSPRTGEAFF

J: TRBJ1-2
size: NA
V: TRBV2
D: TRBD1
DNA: TGTGCCAGCAGTCCCCAAGGGACAGGGGTCCATGGCTACACCTTC
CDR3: CASSPQGTGVHGYTF

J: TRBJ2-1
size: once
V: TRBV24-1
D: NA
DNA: TGTGCCACCAGTGATGGCCCCAGCGGGCGGGGGCAGTTCTTC
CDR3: CATSDGPSGRGQFF

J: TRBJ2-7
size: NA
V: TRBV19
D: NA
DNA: TGTGCCAGTAGTATTTCCAACTCCTACGAGCAGTACTTC
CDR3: CASSISNSYEQYF

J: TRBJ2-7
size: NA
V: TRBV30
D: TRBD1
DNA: TGTGCCTGGAGTCCCGGGACAGGGAAGGGGGCCTACGAGCAGTACTTC
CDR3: CAWSPGTGKGAYEQYF

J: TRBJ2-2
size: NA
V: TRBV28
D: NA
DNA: TGTGCCAGCAGTTTATCCGCCGGGGAGCTGTTTTTT
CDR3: CASSLSAGELFF

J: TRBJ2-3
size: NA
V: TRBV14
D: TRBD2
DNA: TGTGCCAGCAGCCAAGGCGGGAGTTGGACAGATACGCAGTATTTT
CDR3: CASSQGGSWTDTQYF

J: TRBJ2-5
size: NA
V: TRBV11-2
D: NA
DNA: TGTGCCAGCAGCCCCCGGGGACAAGAGACCCAGTACTTC
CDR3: CASSPRGQETQYF

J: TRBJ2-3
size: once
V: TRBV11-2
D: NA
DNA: TGTGCCAGCAGCTTAGTCAGGGGCTCTAGCACAGATACGCAGTATTTT
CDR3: CASSLVRGSSTDTQYF

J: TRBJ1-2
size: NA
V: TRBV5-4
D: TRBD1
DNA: TGTGCCAGCAGCCCAGACAGGGGAAACTATGGCTACACCTTC
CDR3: CASSPDRGNYGYTF

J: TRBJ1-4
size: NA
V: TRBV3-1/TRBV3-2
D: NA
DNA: TGTGCCAGCAGCCAATTCGGACAGATTAATGAAAAACTGTTTTTT
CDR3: CASSQFGQINEKLFF